These 29 T cell receptor beta chains came from one sample sequenced in a study of cytomegalovirus exposure and HLA in healthy donors. The PCR was carried out with 60 Vbeta primers and 13 Jbeta primers. The assay was immunoSEQ multiplex PCR, and TCRdb's table has in-frame clones only and misses some. The data contain roughly 140,000 clones, 78% of them singletons. The sample taken for sequencing was PBMCs. These receptor sequences come from a woman under 30 in good health and CMV-seropositive.

V is TRBV6-6 and J is TRBJ1-1; weak D call: TRBD1 (6 bases). The germline V gene encodes CDR1 MNHNY and CDR2 SVGAGI (reference sequence). The CDR3 runs 16 residues. V lost 3 bases and J lost 10, with 24 bases in between. The CDR3 DNA is TGTGCCAGCAGTTATCAGGTCCGGGGGGCTAAAGACGGAGCTTTCTTT. Its translation is CASSYQVRGAKDGAFF.

Only a few counts were recorded for this clone. V is TRBV5-4 and J is TRBJ1-3; D call uncertain. Germline V gives CDR1 SGHNT, CDR2 YYREEE (reference sequence). The CDR3 extends over 14 amino acids. V lost 0 bases and J lost 4, with 8 bases in between. The CDR3 loop reads CASSLGQRGNTIYF. CDR3 bases: TGTGCCAGCAGCTTGGGGCAGCGAGGAAACACCATATATTTT.

V is TRBV4-2 and J is TRBJ2-3; 11 positions agree with TRBD2. The V gene end was trimmed by 4 bases and the J gene end by 4 bases; junction bases not matched to a gene: 10. Germline CDR1 LGHNA, CDR2 YNFKEQ. The CDR3 contains 17 residues. As DNA, the CDR3 is TGTGCCAGCAGCCGCCTACTCGGGACTAGCGGATCAGATACGCAGTATTTT. This sequence encodes CASSRLLGTSGSDTQYF.

V gene TRBV27 combines with J gene TRBJ2-2; TRBD2 matches 10 bases. The CDR3 is made up of 14 amino acids. CDR1 and CDR2 (germline): MNHEY, SMNVEV (reference sequence). V lost 8 bases to trimming and J lost 7 bases; unmatched junction nucleotides: 7. Here the CDR3 reads CASGSLAGVGELFF. The DNA for the CDR3 is TGTGCCAGCGGATCTCTAGCGGGGGTCGGGGAGCTGTTTTTT.

A note on this clone: The junction departs from the called germline gene at one end, perhaps through a read error. The chain carries TRBV2 and TRBJ1-5, with a tentative D call TRBD1 (6 bases). CDR1 and CDR2 (germline): SNHLY, FYNNEI. The CDR3 totals 14 residues. The CDR3, as DNA: TGTGCCAGTAGTGACGGACAGAACAGTCAGCCCCAGCATTTT. Translating it yields CASSDGQNSQPQHF.

The chain uses TRBV6-4 and TRBJ2-3, with a possible D match to TRBD1 (6 bases). The V gene lost 5 bases and the J gene lost 0 bases, with 9 bases spanning the gap. The germline V gene encodes CDR1 MRHNA and CDR2 SNTAGT. The CDR3 runs 14 residues. CDR3 residues: CASSHTGSTDTQYF. In nucleotides, the CDR3 is TGTGCCAGCAGTCACACAGGGAGCACAGATACGCAGTATTTT.

J is TRBJ2-3 and V is TRBV6-5, with D possibly matching TRBD1 (5 bases). The germline CDR1 and CDR2 sequences are MNHEY and SVGAGI. V gave up 2 bases and J gave up 4 bases, with 10 bases separating them. This CDR3 is 14 amino acids long. The DNA for the CDR3 is TGTGCCAGCAGTTACGGGGCGGCCTCAGATACGCAGTATTTT. Translating it yields CASSYGAASDTQYF.

The chain recombines TRBV4-1 with TRBJ2-2; a weak D match, TRBD1 (5 bases). Germline CDR1 MGHRA, CDR2 YSYEKL. The CDR3 contains 15 residues. V shed 6 bases and J shed 2 bases, with 13 bases lying between them. CDR3 coding DNA: TGCGCCAGCAGTCTAGGGGCAGCAAACACCGGGGAGCTGTTTTTT. Its translation: CASSLGAANTGELFF.

The rearrangement joins TRBV9 to TRBJ2-7; 9 nucleotides line up with TRBD2. The CDR3 runs 13 residues. With 0 bases clipped from V and 6 bases from J, the junction kept 1 base outside the gene matches. Germline CDR1 and CDR2: SGDLS and YYNGEE. CDR3 sequence (DNA): TGTGCCAGCAGCGTAGCAGCGGGGGGCGAGCAGTACTTC. The encoded protein is CASSVAAGGEQYF.

This chain connects TRBV6-1 to TRBJ2-7; a possible D gene is TRBD2 (7 bases). Looked up from germline, CDR1 is MNHNS and CDR2 is SASEGT. V lost 10 bases and J 0 bases, leaving 16 bases between the germline ends. The CDR3 is 14 amino acids. DNA of the CDR3: TGTGCCACATATGAGGGGGGGAGCTCCTACGAGCAGTACTTC. The encoded protein is CATYEGGSSYEQYF.

The rearrangement links TRBV19 to TRBJ1-5, with D possibly TRBD1 on 5 matching bases. CDR3 length equals 15 residues. With 3 bases removed from V and 4 bases from J, the gap between germline ends came to 13 bases. Germline V gene lookup returns CDR1 LNHDA and CDR2 SQIVND (reference sequence). The CDR3 DNA follows: TGTGCCAGTAGTATTGTGACAGCCCAGAATCAGCCCCAGCATTTT. The encoded protein is CASSIVTAQNQPQHF. The full variable domain, with the rest looked up from reference TRBV19 and TRBJ1-5, is DGGITQSPKYLFRKEGQNVTLSCEQNLNHDAMYWYRQDPGQGLRLIYYSQIVNDFQKGDIAEGYSVSREKKESFPLTVTSAQKNPTAFYLCASSIVTAQNQPQHFGDGTRLSIL.

V usage is TRBV4-3 and J usage is TRBJ1-2, with TRBD1 matching over 10 bases. Unmatched junction bases numbered 13, after V lost 1 base and J lost 8 bases. CDR1 is LGHNA, CDR2 YSLEER, per germline. The CDR3 has 17 amino acids. The CDR3 here is CASSQGLSRQGARGYTF. The CDR3, as DNA: TGCGCCAGCAGCCAAGGGCTCTCCCGACAGGGGGCTAGGGGCTACACCTTC.

The chain uses TRBV30 and TRBJ2-1, with 8 nucleotides matching TRBD1. CDR3 length: 15 residues. Germline CDR1 is GTSNPN and CDR2 is SVGIG (reference sequence). J was trimmed by 2 bases and V by 0 bases; bases with no gene match: 3. The CDR3: CAWSVGTGPYNEQFF. For the CDR3, the DNA is TGTGCCTGGAGTGTAGGGACAGGTCCCTACAATGAGCAGTTCTTC.

The V call is TRBV7-9, the J call TRBJ2-6; maybe TRBD1 (5 bases). V was clipped by 5 bases and J by 7 bases, with 9 bases between them. The germline V gene has CDR1 SEHNR and CDR2 FQNEAQ (reference sequence). The CDR3 covers 13 residues. The CDR3, as DNA: TGTGCCAGCAGCGGAAGGGGAGCCAACGTCCTGACTTTC. It translates to CASSGRGANVLTF. The whole variable domain, remainder taken from reference TRBV7-9 and TRBJ2-6, is DTGVSQNPRHKITKRGQNVTFRCDPISEHNRLYWYRQTLGQGPEFLTYFQNEAQLEKSRLLSDRFSAERPKGSFSTLEIQRTEQGDSAMYLCASSGRGANVLTFGAGSRLTVL.

This chain uses TRBV6-1 with TRBJ2-3; 8 bases line up with TRBD2. CDR1 and CDR2 from the germline V gene are MNHNS and SASEGT. The CDR3 loop spans 16 amino acids. Trimming cost V 4 bases and J 0 bases; bases outside gene matches: 6. In DNA, the CDR3 is TGTGCCAGCAGTGGAACAGCGGGGGAGAGCACAGATACGCAGTATTTT. It specifies CASSGTAGESTDTQYF.

CDR3: CASSIDRGSYNEQFF. DNA for the CDR3: TGTGCCAGTAGTATAGACAGAGGATCCTACAATGAGCAGTTCTTC. The chain combines TRBV19 with TRBJ2-1; no clear D gene. The CDR3 extends over 15 amino acids. V lost 0 bases and J lost 1, with 7 bases in between. Germline assignment: CDR1 LNHDA and CDR2 SQIVND (reference sequence).

This clone showed up just once. The CDR3 loop reads CASSFAQGGTYGYTF. The CDR3 DNA reads as TGCGCCAGCAGCTTCGCGCAGGGGGGAACCTATGGCTACACCTTC. J is TRBJ1-2 and V is TRBV5-1, with 7 bases matching TRBD1. The CDR3 spans 15 residues. Trimming cost V 2 bases and J 4 bases; bases outside gene matches: 8. Germline loops: CDR1 SGHRS, CDR2 YFSETQ.

The chain recombines TRBV7-8 with TRBJ1-5; possible D gene TRBD1, 6 bases. The CDR3 loop spans 16 amino acids. Germline values: CDR1 SGHVS, CDR2 FQNEAQ. V lost 4 bases and J lost 2, with 15 bases in between. CDR3 in amino acids: CASSSGRDTRNQPQHF. In nucleotides, the CDR3 is TGTGCCAGCAGCTCCGGAAGGGACACACGCAATCAGCCCCAGCATTTT.

This clone appeared a few times. The rearrangement links TRBV6-4 to TRBJ1-1; D is perhaps TRBD1 (6 bases). In germline, CDR1 is MRHNA, CDR2 SNTAGT. Trimming left V 6 bases short and J 4 bases short, with 12 bases between. The CDR3 length is 13 residues. The CDR3 spells CASRQGESTEAFF. The CDR3 nucleotides are TGTGCCAGCAGACAGGGAGAGAGCACTGAAGCTTTCTTT.

The chain links TRBV5-1 to TRBJ2-3, with D uncertain. Trimming removed 3 bases from V and 6 bases from J, with 11 bases in between. Germline CDR1 reads SGHRS; CDR2 reads YFSETQ. This CDR3 is built from 13 residues. In DNA, the CDR3 is TGCGCCAGCAGCTCCCTAGATTCGGATACGCAGTATTTT. Encoded protein: CASSSLDSDTQYF.

The V and J genes are TRBV5-1 and TRBJ2-2, with 10 bases lining up with TRBD2. V lost 0 bases to trimming and J lost 3 bases; unmatched junction nucleotides: 11. Germline V gene data show CDR1 as SGHRS and CDR2 as YFSETQ. There are 19 residues in the CDR3. The DNA for the CDR3 is TGCGCCAGCAGCTTGGCCGTGGGTAGCGGGGGGCTCGACACCGGGGAGCTGTTTTTT. This sequence encodes CASSLAVGSGGLDTGELFF.

The chain is built from TRBV18 and TRBJ2-3; 10 bases match TRBD2. The CDR3 spans 16 residues. With 3 bases clipped from V and 2 bases from J, the junction kept 5 bases outside the gene matches. Germline CDR1 is KGHSH and CDR2 is LQKENI. CDR3 loop: CASSPIAGGYTDTQYF. The CDR3, as DNA: TGTGCCAGCTCACCTATAGCGGGGGGCTACACAGATACGCAGTATTTT.

This sequence joins TRBV6-5 and TRBJ2-7; D unresolved. The CDR3 length is 14 residues. The V end lost 8 bases, the J end lost 1 base, and 15 bases lay between the germline ends. Germline V gene lookup returns CDR1 MNHEY and CDR2 SVGAGI. The CDR3: CASRTRILSYEQYF. CDR3 nucleotide sequence: TGTGCCAGCCGAACGCGGATTTTATCCTACGAGCAGTACTTC.

V gene TRBV30 combines with J gene TRBJ1-6, with TRBD1 as a possible D gene (5 bases). There are 16 residues in the CDR3. Germline CDR1 and CDR2: GTSNPN and SVGIG (reference sequence). V lost 2 bases and J 7 bases, leaving 18 bases between the germline ends. This CDR3 reads CAWSPSKGLGNSPLHF. The CDR3 bases are TGTGCCTGGAGTCCCTCGAAGGGACTGGGCAATTCACCCCTCCACTTT. Full variable domain (remainder filled in from reference TRBV30 and TRBJ1-6): SQTIHQWPATLVQPVGSPLSLECTVEGTSNPNLYWYRQAAGRGLQLLFYSVGIGQISSEVPQNLSASRPQDRQFILSSKKLLLSDSGFYLCAWSPSKGLGNSPLHFGNGTRLTVT.

This chain links TRBV7-2 with TRBJ2-1; D remains unclear. Between the trimmed V and J ends, which lost 4 bases and 7 bases, there was a span of 23 bases. This CDR3 has 17 amino acids. Germline loops: CDR1 SGHTA, CDR2 FQGNSA. CDR3 residues: CASSSFVGYTLSNEQFF. As DNA, the CDR3 is TGTGCCAGCAGCTCATTTGTCGGGTATACCCTTTCTAATGAGCAGTTCTTC.

This clone was counted a single time. The V and J genes are TRBV15 and TRBJ2-2; no clear D. V dropped 0 bases and J dropped 0 bases, with 14 bases sitting between them. The CDR3 sequence is 18 residues long. Germline lookup yields CDR1 LNHNV and CDR2 YYDKDF (reference sequence). The CDR3 is CATSRDRAGQTNTGELFF. Here the CDR3 DNA reads TGTGCCACCAGCAGAGATCGAGCAGGCCAAACGAACACCGGGGAGCTGTTTTTT.

This chain links TRBV6-1 with TRBJ1-3; no reliable D call. This CDR3 has 15 amino acids. Germline values: CDR1 MNHNS, CDR2 SASEGT. Trimming removed 5 bases from V and 9 bases from J, with 20 bases in between. CDR3 bases: TGTGCCAGCAGTTGGGATCAAGGGCGGAGGGCCACCATATATTTT. It is translated as CASSWDQGRRATIYF.

The chain recombines TRBV7-2 with TRBJ2-5, with D possibly TRBD2 on 5 matching bases. The CDR3 loop spans 13 amino acids. Per the germline V gene, CDR1 is SGHTA and CDR2 is FQGNSA. V lost 5 bases, J lost 10 bases, and 17 bases lay in between. The CDR3 bases are TGTGCCAGCAGCCAGGCGAGGGAGAGGGACCAGTACTTC. It encodes CASSQARERDQYF. The full variable domain, completed using reference TRBV7-2 and TRBJ2-5, is GAGVSQSPSNKVTEKGKDVELRCDPISGHTALYWYRQSLGQGLEFLIYFQGNSAPDKSGLPSDRFSAERTGGSVSTLTIQRTQQEDSAVYLCASSQARERDQYFGPGTRLLVL.

Notes on this clone: At one boundary the junction diverges from the germline segment, which might be a read error. Other nucleotide sequences from this sample produce the same CDR3. The CDR3 is CASRRGQGYYGYTF. In nucleotides, the CDR3 is TGTGCCAGCAGGCGGGGACAGGGTTACTACGGCTACACCTTC. The J gene is TRBJ1-2, the V gene TRBV28; 9 nucleotides align to TRBD1. The CDR3 extends over 14 amino acids. The V gene's germline CDR1 is MDHEN and CDR2 SYDVKM.